This T cell receptor (beta chain) was identified during a study of regulatory T cells in long-lasting Graves disease. Study findings and constraints: Persistent Graves' patients possessed reduced TCR diversity relative to recently diagnosed ones.

To make TCR beta libraries, researchers used iRepertoire HTBI primers and Arm-PCR of CDR3 regions. TCRdb itself ran the multiplex PCR reads through MiXCR, one entry per CDR3 protein. Of about 320,000 distinct CDR3 sequences listed, 15% to 20% were seen once; the top ten hold less than 45%. Documented time point: newly diagnosed GD, antithyroid drugs for less than 3 months. The TCR library was made from RNA extracted from PBMCs. From germline, CDR1 is LGHDT and CDR2 YNNKEL (reference sequence). The CDR3 sequence is 16 residues long. V dropped 0 bases and J dropped 10; count of bases not matched to a gene: 6. This clonotype was seen a few times. What it binds is unknown.

V gene TRBV3-1 combines with J gene TRBJ2-1; TRBD2 matches at 13 bases. This clonotype originated in a female donor with Graves disease. The sequenced sample was peripheral blood mononuclear cells (PBMCs), obtained at new diagnosis, from a patient treated with antithyroid drugs. The CDR3 sequence: CASSQEELAGGEEQFF. The DNA of the CDR3 is TGTGCCAGCAGCCAAGAGGAACTAGCGGGGGGGGAGGAGCAGTTCTTC.